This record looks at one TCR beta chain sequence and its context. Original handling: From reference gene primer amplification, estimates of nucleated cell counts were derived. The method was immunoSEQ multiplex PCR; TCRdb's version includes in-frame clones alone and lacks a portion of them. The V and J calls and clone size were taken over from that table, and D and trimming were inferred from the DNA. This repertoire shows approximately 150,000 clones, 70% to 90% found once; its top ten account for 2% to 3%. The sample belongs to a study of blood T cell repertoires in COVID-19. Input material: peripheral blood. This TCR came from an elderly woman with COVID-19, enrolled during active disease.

CDR3 sequence reads: CASSEVLTGASTF. CDR3 bases: TGTGCCAGCAGTGAAGTATTGACAGGGGCGTCCACCTTC. The V call is TRBV6-1, the J call TRBJ1-2, with TRBD1 matching 8 bases. V trimming: 1 base; J trimming: 13 bases; junction bases outside the gene matches: 8. In germline, CDR1 is MNHNS, CDR2 SASEGT. CDR3 length: 13 amino acids.